These 16 T cell receptor beta chains share one sample of origin, sequenced in a study of blood T cell repertoires in COVID-19 (TCRdb year 2020). Libraries were prepared through the immunoSEQ multiplex PCR assay. TCRdb holds this immuneACCESS table with in-frame rearrangements only. Some clones are missing; in checked studies, unresolved V genes explain under half, and the rest has no known cause. Here the sample has 90,000 to 130,000 clones; around 74% occur a single time. Around 8% of the sample lies in the top ten. The material sequenced was peripheral blood. The origin of the receptors is a woman in her fifties or sixties with acute or convalescent COVID-19.

The rearrangement joins TRBV7-2 to TRBJ2-7; TRBD2 matches 7 bases. The CDR3 extends over 16 amino acids. J was trimmed by 3 bases and V by 1 base; bases with no gene match: 9. The germline V gene has CDR1 SGHTA and CDR2 FQGNSA. CDR3 coding DNA: TGTGCCAGCAGCTTAGGTGGGTCTAGCGGAGGCTACGAGCAGTACTTC. Its protein is CASSLGGSSGGYEQYF.

This clone was picked up a small number of times. The chain is built from TRBV7-9 and TRBJ1-3; 12 nucleotides line up with TRBD1. CDR1 and CDR2 from the germline V gene are SEHNR and FQNEAQ (reference sequence). The CDR3 is 18 amino acids. The V and J ends lost 4 bases and 4 bases, in that order; junction bases with no gene match: 11. The CDR3 reads CASSSRDRGPKSGNTIYF. CDR3 coding DNA: TGTGCCAGCAGCTCCCGGGACAGGGGGCCTAAATCGGGAAACACCATATATTTT.

This rearrangement joins TRBV5-1 to TRBJ2-7; 8 bases are a match to TRBD1. The germline CDR1 and CDR2 sequences are SGHRS and YFSETQ. This CDR3 is 14 amino acids long. J lost 6 bases, V lost 4 bases, and 9 bases had no gene match. CDR3 in amino acids: CASSTMTGVIEQYF. The CDR3 DNA sequence: TGCGCCAGCAGCACAATGACAGGGGTTATCGAGCAGTACTTC.

This clone was counted many times. The chain links TRBV28 to TRBJ1-6, with D hard to call. The CDR3 extends over 17 amino acids. Germline V gives CDR1 MDHEN, CDR2 SYDVKM. V dropped 8 bases and J dropped 9 bases, with 26 bases sitting between them. The CDR3 region is CASVEGREVRRGSPLHF. For the CDR3, the DNA is TGTGCCAGCGTCGAGGGAAGGGAGGTCAGAAGAGGTTCACCCCTCCACTTT.

The J gene is TRBJ1-1, the V gene TRBV5-1; 9 positions match TRBD1. V dropped 0 bases and J dropped 8; count of bases not matched to a gene: 8. From germline, CDR1 is SGHRS and CDR2 YFSETQ. CDR3 size: 15 residues. CDR3 nucleotide sequence: TGCGCCAGCAGCTTGGCGACAGGGGGTTTTGAAGAAGCTTTCTTT. Translation gives CASSLATGGFEEAFF.

The V and J genes are TRBV11-2 and TRBJ2-2, with 11 bases fitting TRBD2. Germline V gene data show CDR1 as SGHAT and CDR2 as FQNNGV. Losses at the gene ends were 5 bases for V and 8 bases for J; bases not matched to a gene: 7. The CDR3 has 15 residues. The CDR3 nucleotides are TGTGCCAGCAGCCCGGAACTAGCGGGGGATGGGGAGCTGTTTTTT. This encodes CASSPELAGDGELFF. Drawing the rest from reference TRBV11-2 and TRBJ2-2, the complete variable domain is EAGVAQSPRYKIIEKRQSVAFWCNPISGHATLYWYQQILGQGPKLLIQFQNNGVVDDSQLPKDRFSAERLKGVDSTLKIQPAKLEDSAVYLCASSPELAGDGELFFGEGSRLTVL.

The gene calls are TRBV27 and TRBJ1-1; 9 nucleotides agree with TRBD1. V lost 5 bases to trimming and J lost 4 bases; unmatched junction nucleotides: 8. Per germline, CDR1 MNHEY and CDR2 SMNVEV (reference sequence). This CDR3 is 15 amino acids long. The CDR3 region is CASSPGQGLSTEAFF. The CDR3 nucleotides are TGTGCCAGCAGTCCGGGACAGGGATTAAGCACTGAAGCTTTCTTT.

J is TRBJ2-2 and V is TRBV5-1; no definite D call. The germline gives CDR1 SGHRS, CDR2 YFSETQ. Trimming took 6 bases from V and 3 from J, leaving 9 bases between them. CDR3 length: 13 residues. CDR3 sequence reads: CASNIIDTGELFF. The DNA of the CDR3 is TGCGCCAGCAATATTATTGACACCGGGGAGCTGTTTTTT.

This rearrangement joins TRBV6-5 to TRBJ1-1; D is unresolved. Trimming left V 6 bases short and J 0 bases short, with 8 bases between. The CDR3 contains 13 residues. The germline V gene has CDR1 MNHEY and CDR2 SVGAGI. DNA for the CDR3: TGTGCCAGCAGACCCCCGGTGAACACTGAAGCTTTCTTT. Translated, it gives CASRPPVNTEAFF.

The chain joins TRBV4-2 to TRBJ1-3, with no clear D. Germline CDR1 is LGHNA and CDR2 is YNFKEQ. The V end was cut by 4 bases, the J end by 1 base, with 11 bases between. CDR3 length equals 15 residues. The chain's CDR3 is CASSRIQLSGNTIYF. CDR3 sequence (DNA): TGTGCCAGCAGCCGGATACAGCTGTCTGGAAACACCATATATTTT.

The V gene is TRBV9, the J gene TRBJ2-7; D perhaps matches TRBD2 (6 bases). The V end lost 3 bases, the J end lost 0 bases, and 10 bases lay between the germline ends. The CDR3 sequence is 14 residues long. In germline, CDR1 is SGDLS, CDR2 YYNGEE. The CDR3 DNA reads TGTGCCAGCAGCGGGGAGGTCGCCTCCTACGAGCAGTACTTC. Protein sequence: CASSGEVASYEQYF.

This chain links TRBV5-8 with TRBJ2-6, with D perhaps TRBD1 (6 bases). Trimming removed 0 bases at V and 2 bases at J, with 6 bases between. The germline V gene encodes CDR1 SGHTS and CDR2 YDEGEE. The CDR3 extends over 15 amino acids. The CDR3 DNA follows: TGTGCCAGCAGCTTGGCAGGGGCTGGGGCCAACGTCCTGACTTTC. This codes for CASSLAGAGANVLTF.

This clone has a single count. This chain uses TRBV2 with TRBJ2-5; D perhaps matches TRBD2 (7 bases). Germline CDR1 SNHLY, CDR2 FYNNEI. V dropped 4 bases and J dropped 2 bases, with 17 bases sitting between them. The CDR3 is 16 amino acids. The CDR3 DNA reads as TGTGCCAGCAGTGCGCGGGGAGGGGGAGTGCAAGAGACCCAGTACTTC. It specifies CASSARGGGVQETQYF. The full variable domain, with the rest looked up from reference TRBV2 and TRBJ2-5, is EPEVTQTPSHQVTQMGQEVILRCVPISNHLYFYWYRQILGQKVEFLVSFYNNEISEKSEIFDDQFSVERPDGSNFTLKIRSTKLEDSAMYFCASSARGGGVQETQYFGPGTRLLVL.

This clone was found a few times. The chain uses TRBV27 and TRBJ1-6, with TRBD1 as a possible D gene (5 bases). Trimming removed 8 bases at V and 5 bases at J, with 22 bases between. CDR1 and CDR2 from the germline V gene are MNHEY and SMNVEV (reference sequence). This CDR3 comprises 17 residues. In DNA, the CDR3 is TGTGCCAGCTCCCTAAACCGAGTCGGGGGGAATAATTCACCCCTCCACTTT. Its protein product is CASSLNRVGGNNSPLHF.

Written as DNA, the CDR3 is TGTGCCAGCAGCGCCGGCACAGGGCAAAATGAAAAACTGTTTTTT. Amino acids: CASSAGTGQNEKLFF. The chain uses TRBV5-8 and TRBJ1-4; D may be TRBD1 (6 bases). CDR1 is SGHTS and CDR2 is YDEGEE in the germline V gene. V lost 4 bases, J lost 5 bases, and 15 bases lay in between. The CDR3 totals 15 residues.

The table lists this clone with many counts. The gene calls are TRBV28 and TRBJ1-3, with unresolved D. V was cut by 5 bases and J by 2 bases, with 13 bases left in between. This CDR3 region has 15 residues. The germline gives CDR1 MDHEN, CDR2 SYDVKM. The CDR3 protein is CASSGLAGAGNTIYF. Here the CDR3 DNA reads TGTGCCAGCAGTGGTTTAGCGGGCGCTGGAAACACCATATATTTT. Filled out from reference TRBV28 and TRBJ1-3, the complete variable domain reads DVKVTQSSRYLVKRTGEKVFLECVQDMDHENMFWYRQDPGLGLRLIYFSYDVKMKEKGDIPEGYSVSREKKERFSLILESASTNQTSMYLCASSGLAGAGNTIYFGEGSWLTVV.